This T cell receptor beta chain was recovered during a study of blood T cell repertoires in COVID-19. At the level of the study: Whether acute or convalescent, the COVID-19 samples came from the United States, Italy and Spain.

Original processing methods: Nucleated cell counts were estimated from reference gene primer amplification. Produced via immunoSEQ multiplex PCR; TCRdb's table is partial and in-frame only. That table supplies the V and J calls and clone size; D and trimming were determined from the DNA. The table records around 68,000 clones, around 87% of them present only once. Germline-derived CDR1 and CDR2 are GTSNPN and SVGIG (reference sequence). The CDR3 runs 13 residues. The germline V and J ends were trimmed by 1 base and 3 bases, with 7 bases remaining between them. Sequenced input: peripheral blood. J is TRBJ1-5 and V is TRBV30, with no clear D. The clonotype originates from a man over 45 with active COVID-19. The DNA for the CDR3 is TGTGCCTGGAGTGGGGGAGCCAATCAGCCCCAGCATTTT. It translates to CAWSGGANQPQHF.